This TCR beta chain was sequenced during a study of T cells after yellow fever vaccination. 5'RACE template switching added a universal primer site and UMIs to TCR cDNA. From the 5' RACE reads, TCRdb called clonotypes with MiXCR, one entry per CDR3 protein. Here the sample spans hundreds of thousands of distinct CDR3 sequences, around 10% being singletons. Of note for this clonotype: The antigen remains unidentified.

General study points: Re-detected after boosting: most primary clones, 96% of CD4 and under 90% of CD8.

CDR3 length: 11 residues. V gave up 3 bases and J gave up 9 bases; unmatched junction bases: 2. The receptor's source is a man aged 18-30 years who received the YFV17D yellow fever vaccine. Source: PBMCs, taken on the day of the first yellow fever vaccination. The chain employs TRBV12-3 or TRBV12-4 and TRBJ2-7, with 7 bases fitting TRBD2. The CDR3 is CASSLGEGQYF. The CDR3 DNA sequence: TGTGCCAGCAGTTTGGGGGAGGGGCAGTACTTC.